Listed below are T cell receptor beta chains from one sample, sequenced in a study of cytomegalovirus exposure and HLA in healthy donors. The protocol was immunoSEQ multiplex PCR, while the TCRdb copy is restricted to in-frame clones and leaves out a portion. The sample holds 50,000 to 65,000 clones; 90% to 97% are singletons and the top ten take 1% to 1.5%. The sample consisted of PBMCs. The receptors originated from a woman aged 18 to 35 in good health and CMV-seronegative. CDR3s include the opening cysteine and the closing phenylalanine or tryptophan.

j_call,v_call,cdr3_aa
TRBJ2-1,TRBV7-2,CASSDRTGHVKVEQFF
TRBJ2-7,TRBV25-1,CASRGGGTYEQYF
TRBJ2-3,TRBV6-5,CASSYSNRPGTQYF
TRBJ1-1,TRBV10-3,CAISESRRGQGYTEAFF
TRBJ1-2,TRBV7-6,CASSLAARQGNYGYTF
TRBJ1-2,TRBV11-1,CASSPTGPGGYTF
TRBJ2-2,TRBV10-3,CAISTGTDWTGELFF
TRBJ1-5,TRBV5-6,CASSPGTGTNQPQHF
TRBJ2-3,TRBV6-4,CASSQQGGSTDTQYF
TRBJ2-7,TRBV5-4,CASTPGQGAREQYF
TRBJ1-4,TRBV6-5,CASSYQGSNEKLFF
TRBJ2-1,TRBV11-1,CASSLGASGANEQFF
TRBJ2-1,TRBV29-1,CSVDDSGSFHEQFF
TRBJ2-3,TRBV5-6,CASSKQGTTDTQYF
TRBJ2-7,TRBV10-3,CACQGRPTYEQYF
TRBJ1-1,TRBV28,CGCAENTEAFF
TRBJ2-1,TRBV11-1,CASSHLRADSYNEQFF